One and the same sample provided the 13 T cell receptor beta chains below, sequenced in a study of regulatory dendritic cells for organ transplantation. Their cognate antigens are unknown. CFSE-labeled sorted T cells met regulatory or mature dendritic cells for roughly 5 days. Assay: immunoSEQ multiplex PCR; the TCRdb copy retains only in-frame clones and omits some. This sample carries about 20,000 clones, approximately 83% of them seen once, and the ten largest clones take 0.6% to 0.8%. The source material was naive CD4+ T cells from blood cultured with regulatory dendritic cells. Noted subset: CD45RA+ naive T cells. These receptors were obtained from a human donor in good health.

CDR3 nucleotides: TGTGCCAGCAGCCCCAATTACAGGGGTGGTTCCTACAATGAGCAGTTCTTC. This codes for CASSPNYRGGSYNEQFF. The V call is TRBV21-1, the J call TRBJ2-1; TRBD1 is taken as the D call from the table, unchecked against the DNA. TRBV21-1 is termed a pseudogene. The CDR3 spans 17 residues.

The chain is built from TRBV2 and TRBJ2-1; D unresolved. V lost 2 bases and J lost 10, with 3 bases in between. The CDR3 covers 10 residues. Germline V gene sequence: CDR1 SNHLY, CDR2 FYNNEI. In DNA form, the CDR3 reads TGTGCCAGCAGTGAATGGGAGCAGTTCTTC. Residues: CASSEWEQFF.

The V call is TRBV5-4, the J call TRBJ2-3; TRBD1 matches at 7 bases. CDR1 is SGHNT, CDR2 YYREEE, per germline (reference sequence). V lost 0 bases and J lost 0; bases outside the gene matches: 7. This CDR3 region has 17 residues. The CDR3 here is CASSLASRGPSTDTQYF. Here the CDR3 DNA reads TGTGCCAGCAGCTTGGCCTCTAGGGGGCCTAGCACAGATACGCAGTATTTT.

CDR3 sequence (DNA): TGTGCCAGCAGCCGCGCCCTAGGGGCTGGAGAGACCCAGTACTTC. Amino acids: CASSRALGAGETQYF. This rearrangement joins TRBV5-8 to TRBJ2-5, with TRBD1 as a possible D gene (5 bases). The length of the CDR3 is 15 residues. Per the germline V gene, CDR1 is SGHTS and CDR2 is YDEGEE. The V end lost 4 bases, the J end lost 4 bases, and 17 bases lay between the germline ends.

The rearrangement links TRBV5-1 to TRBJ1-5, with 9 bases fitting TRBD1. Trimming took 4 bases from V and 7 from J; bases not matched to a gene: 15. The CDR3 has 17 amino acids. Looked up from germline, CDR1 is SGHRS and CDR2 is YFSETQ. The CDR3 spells CASSQGQGVGFRQPQHF. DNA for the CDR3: TGCGCCAGCAGCCAGGGACAGGGAGTTGGTTTCCGGCAGCCCCAGCATTTT.

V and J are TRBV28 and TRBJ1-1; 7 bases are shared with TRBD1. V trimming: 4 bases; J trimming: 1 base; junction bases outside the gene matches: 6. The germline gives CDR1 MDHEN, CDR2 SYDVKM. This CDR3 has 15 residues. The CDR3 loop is CASSYSTGRNTEAFF. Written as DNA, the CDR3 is TGTGCCAGCAGTTACTCGACAGGGAGGAACACTGAAGCTTTCTTT.

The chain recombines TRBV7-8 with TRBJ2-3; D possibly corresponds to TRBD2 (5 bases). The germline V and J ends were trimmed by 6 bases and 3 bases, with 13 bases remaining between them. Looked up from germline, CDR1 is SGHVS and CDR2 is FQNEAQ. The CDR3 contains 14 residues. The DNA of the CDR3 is TGTGCCAGCAGACCTTACGGGGAGACAGATACGCAGTATTTT. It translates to CASRPYGETDTQYF. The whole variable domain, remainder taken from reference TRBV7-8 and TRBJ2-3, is GAGVSQSPRYKVAKRGQDVALRCDPISGHVSLFWYQQALGQGPEFLTYFQNEAQLDKSGLPSDRFFAERPEGSVSTLKIQRTQQEDSAVYLCASRPYGETDTQYFGPGTRLTVL.

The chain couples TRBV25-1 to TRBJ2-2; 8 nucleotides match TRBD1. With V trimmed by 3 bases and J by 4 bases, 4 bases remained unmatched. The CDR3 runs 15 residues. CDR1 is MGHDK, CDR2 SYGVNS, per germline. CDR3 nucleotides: TGTGCCAGCAGTGATGACAGGGGCCCCACCGGGGAGCTGTTTTTT. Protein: CASSDDRGPTGELFF.

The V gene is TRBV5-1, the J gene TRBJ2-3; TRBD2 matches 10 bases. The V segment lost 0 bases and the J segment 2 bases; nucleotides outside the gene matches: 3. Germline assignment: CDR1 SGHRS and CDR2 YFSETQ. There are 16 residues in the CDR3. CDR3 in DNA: TGCGCCAGCAGCTTGGGACTAGCGGGCATCACAGATACGCAGTATTTT. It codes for CASSLGLAGITDTQYF.

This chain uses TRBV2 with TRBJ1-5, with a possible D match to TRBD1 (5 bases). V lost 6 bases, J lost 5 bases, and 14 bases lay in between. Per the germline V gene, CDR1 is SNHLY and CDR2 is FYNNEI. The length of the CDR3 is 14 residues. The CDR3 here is CASSYVRGDQPQHF. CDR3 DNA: TGTGCCAGCAGCTACGTGAGGGGTGATCAGCCCCAGCATTTT.

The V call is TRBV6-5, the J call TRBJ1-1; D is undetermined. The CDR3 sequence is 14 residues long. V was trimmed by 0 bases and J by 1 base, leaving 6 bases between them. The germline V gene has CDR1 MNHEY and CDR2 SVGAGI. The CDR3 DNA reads TGTGCCAGCAGTTACTCGGTTAGGAACACTGAAGCTTTCTTT. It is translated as CASSYSVRNTEAFF.

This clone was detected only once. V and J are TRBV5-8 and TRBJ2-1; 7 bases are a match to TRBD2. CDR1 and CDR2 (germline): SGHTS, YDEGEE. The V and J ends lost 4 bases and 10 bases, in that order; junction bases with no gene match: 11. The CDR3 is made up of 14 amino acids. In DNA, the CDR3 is TGTGCCAGCAGCGCTATTGGGGGGGAGACGGAGCAGTTCTTC. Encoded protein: CASSAIGGETEQFF.

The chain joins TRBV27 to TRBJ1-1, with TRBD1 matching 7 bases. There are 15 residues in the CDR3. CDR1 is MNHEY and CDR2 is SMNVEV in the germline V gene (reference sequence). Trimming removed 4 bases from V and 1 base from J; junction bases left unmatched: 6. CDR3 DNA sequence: TGTGCCAGCAGTTGGGACAGACTCCCGAACACTGAAGCTTTCTTT. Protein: CASSWDRLPNTEAFF.